The 27 T cell receptor beta chains presented below share a single source sample, sequenced in a study of spatial heterogeneity in lung cancer. Points from the study as a whole: Counts of expanded alpha and beta TCRs within tumors tracked the tumor nonsynonymous mutation count.

No antigens are known for them. TCRdb recomputed calls from the 5' RACE reads with MiXCR, one row per CDR3 protein. The data hold more than 2,500 distinct CDR3 sequences, with 17% observed a single time. Time point meaning: sample taken at primary tumor resection. The sample here was lung tumor tissue, taken at surgery. These receptors all stem from a male donor with early-stage non-small cell lung cancer.

The table lists this clonotype with many counts. This beta chain turned up in a library designed for alpha chains; as an off-target read, its abundance says little. The chain couples TRBV3-1 to TRBJ2-1; D is unresolved. Trimming removed 1 base at V and 3 bases at J, with 1 base between. Per the germline V gene, CDR1 is LGHDT and CDR2 is YNNKEL (reference sequence). The CDR3 spans 12 residues. The CDR3 DNA sequence: TGTGCCAGCAGCCAAGTCTACAATGAGCAGTTCTTC. Its protein is CASSQVYNEQFF.

This clonotype came up many times. The library was built for alpha chains, so this beta chain is an off-target read and its size means little. This chain links TRBV9 with TRBJ2-5; 9 nucleotides align to TRBD2. Germline CDR1 reads SGDLS; CDR2 reads YYNGEE. J was trimmed by 4 bases and V by 4 bases; bases with no gene match: 11. The length of the CDR3 is 16 residues. DNA for the CDR3: TGTGCCAGCAGCTCATTAGCGGGGGTCCCCTCAGAGACCCAGTACTTC. This sequence encodes CASSSLAGVPSETQYF.

This clonotype was counted at least ten times. This beta chain is an unintended read in a library built for alpha chains; its size means little. The rearrangement joins TRBV24-1 to TRBJ2-1, with D perhaps given as TRBD1 or TRBD2 (6 bases each). Deletions cut 5 bases from V and 10 bases from J, with 11 bases between. This CDR3 has 12 residues. Per the germline V gene, CDR1 is KGHDR and CDR2 is SFDVKD. CDR3 in DNA: TGTGCCACCAGTGGTGGGGGGCGAGAGCAGTTCTTC. This sequence encodes CATSGGGREQFF.

As to this clonotype: It is unclear where the CDR3 begins or ends on the DNA, so no DNA is shown, and the CDR3 is as TCRdb lists it. Found in a library prepared for alpha chains, this beta chain is an off-target read, and its abundance has little meaning. The rearrangement joins TRBV7-5 to TRBJ1-5; no DNA check was done on the table's D call, TRBD1. TRBV7-5 is given as a pseudogene. The CDR3 contains 18 residues when both ends are counted. This chain's CDR3 is CISVPEARTGPGDQPQHF.

Only a few counts were recorded for this clonotype. Little can be read into the size of this beta chain, an off-target read in a library designed for alpha chains. The chain couples TRBV4-1 to TRBJ2-7; D is unresolved. The CDR3 loop spans 13 amino acids. Germline values: CDR1 MGHRA, CDR2 YSYEKL. Between the trimmed V and J ends, which lost 0 bases and 4 bases, there was a span of 7 bases. CDR3 residues: CASSQDSAYEQYF. The CDR3 DNA is TGCGCCAGCAGCCAAGATAGTGCGTACGAGCAGTACTTC.

This clonotype was seen more than once but under ten times. The library was prepared for alpha chains; this beta chain is a stray read, so its frequency means little. The V gene is TRBV6-5, the J gene TRBJ2-5; 12 nucleotides match TRBD2. The CDR3 runs 15 residues. Germline values: CDR1 MNHEY, CDR2 SVGAGI. V dropped 5 bases and J dropped 2; count of bases not matched to a gene: 3. CDR3 DNA: TGTGCCAGCAGTAGGACTAGCGGGATTCAAGAGACCCAGTACTTC. Its protein product is CASSRTSGIQETQYF.

Worth noting for this clonotype: Compared with germline, one end of the junction differs, possibly owing to a read error. Little can be read into the size of this beta chain, an off-target read in a library designed for alpha chains. The chain's CDR3 is CTSVVSGTGTYEQYF. As DNA, the CDR3 is TGTACCAGCGTAGTTTCCGGGACAGGGACCTACGAGCAGTACTTC. This rearrangement joins TRBV6-5 to TRBJ2-7; TRBD1 agrees at 9 bases. The CDR3 is 15 amino acids. Per germline, CDR1 MNHEY and CDR2 SVGAGI.

Worth noting for this clonotype: Little can be read into the size of this beta chain, an off-target read in a library designed for alpha chains. The rearrangement links TRBV27 to TRBJ2-3, with D maybe TRBD2 (6 bases). V gave up 6 bases and J gave up 5 bases, with 18 bases separating them. The CDR3 totals 15 residues. The V gene's germline CDR1 is MNHEY and CDR2 SMNVEV (reference sequence). The CDR3 loop reads CASSLAGSVQDTQYF. CDR3 nucleotide sequence: TGTGCCAGCAGCCTGGCGGGGTCGGTTCAAGATACGCAGTATTTT.

Remarks on this clonotype: Since it is a stray read in a library aimed at alpha chains, this beta chain has a size that is not meaningful. The J gene is TRBJ2-3, the V gene TRBV5-1, with 7 bases that match TRBD2. Germline CDR1 is SGHRS and CDR2 is YFSETQ. CDR3 length: 16 residues. J gave up 0 bases and V 4 bases, and 8 bases lay outside the gene matches. This CDR3 is CASSHRSGSSTDTQYF. For the CDR3, the DNA is TGCGCCAGCAGCCACCGTAGCGGGTCTAGCACAGATACGCAGTATTTT.

Concerning this clonotype: Little can be read into the size of this beta chain, an off-target read in a library designed for alpha chains. The rearrangement links TRBV4-3 to TRBJ2-7, with 8 bases that match TRBD1. The V gene's germline CDR1 is LGHNA and CDR2 YSLEER. This CDR3 comprises 14 residues. With V trimmed by 3 bases and J by 4 bases, 5 bases remained unmatched. CDR3 DNA sequence: TGCGCCAGCAGCCAGGCCGGGACAGGATACGAGCAGTACTTC. It translates to CASSQAGTGYEQYF.

This clonotype is large within its sample. This beta chain turned up in a library designed for alpha chains; as an off-target read, its abundance says little. This CDR3 is CASSLGTVPTNEKLFF. CDR3 bases: TGCGCCAGCAGCTTGGGGACAGTCCCAACTAATGAAAAACTGTTTTTT. V usage is TRBV5-1 and J usage is TRBJ1-4; TRBD1 might be the D (6 bases). CDR3 length equals 16 residues. CDR1 and CDR2 from the germline V gene are SGHRS and YFSETQ. With 0 bases removed from V and 0 bases from J, the gap between germline ends came to 9 bases.

To note about this clonotype: The library was built for alpha chains, so this beta chain is an off-target read and its size means little. V and J are TRBV7-3 and TRBJ2-3; a possible D gene is TRBD2 (6 bases). Between the trimmed V and J ends, which lost 8 bases and 1 base, there was a span of 13 bases. The CDR3 consists of 14 residues. Per the germline V gene, CDR1 is SGHTA and CDR2 is FQGTGA. CDR3: CASGRRGGTDTQYF. CDR3 coding DNA: TGTGCCAGCGGACGGCGGGGAGGCACAGATACGCAGTATTTT.

By share, this clonotype counts as medium-sized. The library was built for alpha chains, so this beta chain is an off-target read and its size means little. The V gene is TRBV4-2, the J gene TRBJ1-2; no clear D gene. Per germline, CDR1 LGHNA and CDR2 YNFKEQ. V was shortened by 1 base and J by 3 bases, with 21 bases between the two germline ends. The CDR3 is 18 residues long. CDR3 protein: CASSQVAQLGREYYGYTF. CDR3 nucleotide sequence: TGTGCCAGCAGCCAAGTCGCACAGCTAGGAAGGGAGTACTATGGCTACACCTTC.

By share, this clonotype ranks as medium-sized. Being off target in a library aimed at alpha chains, this beta chain has a size of little meaning. Written as DNA, the CDR3 is TGCAGTGCTAGAGATCAGGTGCGAGACAGCGGAGGAGAGCAGTACTTC. Amino acid sequence: CSARDQVRDSGGEQYF. The chain links TRBV20-1 to TRBJ2-7, with D possibly called TRBD1 or TRBD2 (5 bases each). The V end was cut by 0 bases, the J end by 7 bases, with 22 bases between. The CDR3 extends over 16 amino acids. Germline V lookup: CDR1 DFQATT, CDR2 SNEGSKA (reference sequence).

Note on this clonotype: The library was prepared for alpha chains; this beta chain is a stray read, so its frequency means little. The chain is built from TRBV24-1 and TRBJ2-5, with 8 positions matching TRBD2. This CDR3 is built from 13 residues. Germline V gene sequence: CDR1 KGHDR, CDR2 SFDVKD. V gave up 9 bases and J gave up 5 bases; unmatched junction bases: 7. The CDR3 nucleotides read TGTGCCACCGGACGGGGGGGAGAGGAGACCCAGTACTTC. This codes for CATGRGGEETQYF.

This clonotype was observed a few times. A library prepared for alpha chains yielded this beta chain as an off-target read; its size is of little meaning. The chain employs TRBV9 and TRBJ2-1, with D perhaps TRBD1 or TRBD2 (6 bases each). CDR1 and CDR2 from the germline V gene are SGDLS and YYNGEE. The CDR3 length is 14 residues. V lost 2 bases and J 8 bases, leaving 14 bases between the germline ends. In nucleotides, the CDR3 is TGTGCCAGCAGCGTCGGGGGCCCTTGGGATGAGCAGTTCTTC. This sequence encodes CASSVGGPWDEQFF.

This clonotype was seen a few times. This beta chain slipped into a library made for alpha chains as a stray read, so its size is not meaningful. V usage is TRBV7-9 and J usage is TRBJ1-5; tentatively, D is TRBD1 (6 bases). This CDR3 is built from 14 residues. CDR1 is SEHNR and CDR2 is FQNEAQ in the germline V gene (reference sequence). The V end was cut by 5 bases, the J end by 11 bases, with 19 bases between. The CDR3 here is CASSHEGHPTAQHF. In DNA, the CDR3 is TGTGCCAGCAGCCACGAGGGACACCCTACAGCCCAGCATTTT.

In this sample, this clonotype is medium-sized. This beta chain came through as a stray read in a library set up for alpha chains, and its size says little. The chain couples TRBV6-1 to TRBJ2-2, with 11 bases identical to TRBD2. V was clipped by 8 bases and J by 2 bases; unmatched bases: 4. The CDR3 is 15 amino acids. The germline gives CDR1 MNHNS, CDR2 SASEGT. CDR3 loop: CASLAGGGNTGELFF. DNA of the CDR3: TGTGCCAGCTTAGCGGGAGGGGGAAACACCGGGGAGCTGTTTTTT.

This clonotype was seen a few times. A library made for alpha chains picked up this beta chain off target, so its size means little. The chain is built from TRBV6-1 and TRBJ2-7; D perhaps matches TRBD1 (5 bases). This CDR3 region has 12 residues. CDR1 and CDR2 (germline): MNHNS, SASEGT. Trimming shortened V by 5 bases and J by 4 bases, and 9 bases separated the two germline ends. In DNA, the CDR3 is TGTGCCAGCAGTCTCGCAGGGTACGAGCAGTACTTC. Encoded protein: CASSLAGYEQYF.

A remark on this clonotype: Since it is a stray read in a library aimed at alpha chains, this beta chain has a size that is not meaningful. The V call is TRBV20-1, the J call TRBJ2-7, with 11 bases fitting TRBD2. J gave up 3 bases and V 2 bases, and 9 bases lay outside the gene matches. This CDR3 region has 16 residues. Germline-derived CDR1 and CDR2 are DFQATT and SNEGSKA (reference sequence). CDR3 region: CSARPLTSGSFYEQYF. The CDR3, as DNA: TGCAGTGCTAGACCCTTAACTAGCGGGAGTTTCTACGAGCAGTACTTC.

In this sample, this clonotype is medium-sized (0.01 to 0.1%). Since it is a stray read in a library aimed at alpha chains, this beta chain has a size that is not meaningful. CDR3 residues: CSARLAGLYEQYF. CDR3 sequence (DNA): TGCAGTGCAAGACTAGCGGGGCTCTACGAGCAGTACTTC. The chain is built from TRBV20-1 and TRBJ2-7; 11 positions agree with TRBD2. CDR1 and CDR2 from the germline V gene are DFQATT and SNEGSKA (reference sequence). Trimming cost V 6 bases and J 3 bases; bases outside gene matches: 4. The CDR3 has 13 amino acids.

This clonotype rates as large (0.1 to 1%). Because this beta chain is a stray read in a library intended to capture alpha chains, its abundance should not be given much weight. The V call is TRBV30, the J call TRBJ2-2; D unclear. The CDR3 is made up of 13 amino acids. Germline assignment: CDR1 GTSNPN and CDR2 SVGIG (reference sequence). V dropped 0 bases and J dropped 3 bases, with 5 bases sitting between them. CDR3 loop: CAWSVMDTGELFF. CDR3 DNA: TGTGCCTGGAGTGTAATGGACACCGGGGAGCTGTTTTTT.

This clonotype was found a few times. With the library built for alpha chains, this beta chain is off target and its frequency is not meaningful. This chain connects TRBV19 to TRBJ1-1; no reliable D call. Germline lookup yields CDR1 LNHDA and CDR2 SQIVND (reference sequence). V dropped 3 bases and J dropped 7 bases, with 12 bases sitting between them. The CDR3 totals 13 residues. The CDR3 here is CASSMKGSNEAFF. DNA for the CDR3: TGTGCCAGTAGTATGAAGGGTTCCAATGAAGCTTTCTTT.

This clonotype rates as medium-sized. Since the library was made to target alpha chains, this beta chain is a stray read and its abundance is not meaningful. The chain recombines TRBV7-2 with TRBJ2-3; the D is unclear. V lost 1 base to trimming and J lost 3 bases, with 8 bases between them. CDR1 and CDR2 from the germline V gene are SGHTA and FQGNSA. CDR3 length equals 14 residues. The CDR3 DNA is TGTGCCAGCAGCTTAGAGCTAGAAACAGATACGCAGTATTTT. This encodes CASSLELETDTQYF.

As regards this clonotype: Because the library targeted alpha chains, this beta chain is an off-target read whose size means little. The chain employs TRBV28 and TRBJ1-4, with D maybe TRBD1 (6 bases). CDR3 length: 15 amino acids. CDR1 is MDHEN and CDR2 is SYDVKM in the germline V gene. Deletions cut 1 base from V and 5 bases from J, with 11 bases between. This CDR3 reads CASSLSTGQNEKLFF. CDR3 in DNA: TGTGCCAGCAGTTTATCAACCGGACAGAATGAAAAACTGTTTTTT. The whole variable domain, remainder taken from reference TRBV28 and TRBJ1-4, is DVKVTQSSRYLVKRTGEKVFLECVQDMDHENMFWYRQDPGLGLRLIYFSYDVKMKEKGDIPEGYSVSREKKERFSLILESASTNQTSMYLCASSLSTGQNEKLFFGSGTQLSVL.

This clonotype has only a few counts. Within a library made for alpha chains, this beta chain is off target, and its count is uninformative. J is TRBJ1-2 and V is TRBV7-2; 9 bases align to TRBD1. The ends lost 4 bases at V and 6 bases at J; junction bases unmatched: 9. In germline, CDR1 is SGHTA, CDR2 FQGNSA. This CDR3 is 15 amino acids long. CDR3 in amino acids: CASSSSLQGAHGYTF. The DNA for the CDR3 is TGTGCCAGCAGCTCCTCACTACAGGGGGCACATGGCTACACCTTC. The full variable domain, completed using reference TRBV7-2 and TRBJ1-2, is GAGVSQSPSNKVTEKGKDVELRCDPISGHTALYWYRQSLGQGLEFLIYFQGNSAPDKSGLPSDRFSAERTGGSVSTLTIQRTQQEDSAVYLCASSSSLQGAHGYTFGSGTRLTVV.

In this sample, this clonotype turned up a few times. This beta chain slipped into a library made for alpha chains as a stray read, so its size is not meaningful. The rearrangement joins TRBV20-1 to TRBJ1-5; maybe TRBD1 (6 bases). Trimming stripped 1 base from V and 0 bases from J, with 22 bases between. This CDR3 region has 19 residues. Per germline, CDR1 DFQATT and CDR2 SNEGSKA (reference sequence). CDR3 region: CSARVPPGHQIDSNQPQHF. DNA of the CDR3: TGCAGTGCTAGAGTACCTCCGGGACACCAAATAGATAGCAATCAGCCCCAGCATTTT.